Listed below are T cell receptor beta chains from one sample, sequenced in a study of blood T cells in healthy people across ages. MiXCR, run by TCRdb on the 5' RACE reads, gives a single entry per CDR3 protein. The table includes hundreds of thousands of distinct CDR3 sequences, roughly 49% detected once. The sample taken for sequencing was blood. All receptors come from a woman aged 55 to 70 in good health. CDR3s include the opening cysteine and the closing phenylalanine or tryptophan. A D gene is named only where the DNA matches it firmly. Clone size is stated in some rows and not others, as once, few, many or a class when expanded.

clone_size j_call v_call d_call cdr3_aa cdr3_nt
few TRBJ2-5 TRBV28 . CASSQDRIWEETQYF TGTGCCAGCAGCCAAGACAGGATTTGGGAAGAGACCCAGTACTTC
. TRBJ1-4 TRBV7-9 . CASTTGHEKLFF TGTGCCAGCACCACGGGCCATGAAAAACTGTTTTTT
. TRBJ1-2 TRBV9 . CASSFYRTREYGYTF TGTGCCAGCAGCTTCTACCGGACAAGGGAGTATGGCTACACCTTC
. TRBJ1-1 TRBV9 . CASSAGALTEAFF TGTGCCAGCAGCGCAGGGGCTTTGACTGAAGCTTTCTTT
few TRBJ2-3 TRBV12-3/TRBV12-4 . CASSKGASTDTQYF TGTGCCAGCAGTAAAGGGGCTAGCACAGATACGCAGTATTTT
once TRBJ2-3 TRBV7-9 TRBD2 CASSLGLAGGPLKDTQYF TGTGCCAGCAGCCTCGGACTAGCGGGAGGGCCGCTTAAAGATACGCAGTATTTT
. TRBJ2-5 TRBV5-1 TRBD1 CASSTTGPETQYF TGCGCCAGCAGCACGACAGGGCCAGAGACCCAGTACTTC
few TRBJ2-1 TRBV5-1 . CASSLVAGGINEQFF TGCGCCAGCAGCTTAGTAGCCGGAGGCATCAATGAGCAGTTCTTC
. TRBJ2-7 TRBV27 . CASSSGPSSYEQYF TGTGCCAGCAGTTCCGGGCCTAGCTCCTACGAGCAGTACTTC
. TRBJ2-6 TRBV20-1 . CSASQANSPSGANVLTF TGCAGTGCTAGTCAAGCAAACAGCCCCTCTGGGGCCAACGTCCTGACTTTC
. TRBJ2-7 TRBV6-2/TRBV6-3 TRBD1 CASRPGTEEAYEQYF TGTGCCAGCCGACCCGGGACAGAGGAGGCTTACGAGCAGTACTTC
few TRBJ2-1 TRBV2 . CAGSELVLPNEQFF TGTGCCGGCAGTGAGCTGGTCCTCCCCAATGAGCAGTTCTTC
. TRBJ2-3 TRBV7-9 TRBD2 CASSGLAGGPSTDTQYF TGTGCCAGCAGTGGACTAGCGGGAGGGCCTAGCACAGATACGCAGTATTTT
. TRBJ2-1 TRBV30 . CAWRRVGTSSYNEQFF TGTGCCTGGAGGCGAGTAGGGACCAGCTCCTACAATGAGCAGTTCTTC
. TRBJ2-5 TRBV5-5 TRBD2 CASSLLYGGIQETQYF TGTGCCAGCAGCTTGTTATACGGGGGGATCCAAGAGACCCAGTACTTC
. TRBJ2-3 TRBV20-1 TRBD2 CSAPGLAGGPGTQYF TGCAGTGCCCCGGGACTAGCGGGAGGGCCGGGTACGCAGTATTTT
. TRBJ2-7 TRBV7-9 TRBD1 CASSLMGQGVHEQYF TGTGCCAGCAGCTTAATGGGACAGGGGGTCCACGAGCAGTACTTC
few TRBJ2-1 TRBV7-9 TRBD2 CASSSTSGRLNEQFF TGTGCCAGCAGCTCGACTAGCGGGAGACTCAATGAGCAGTTCTTC
. TRBJ2-1 TRBV6-2/TRBV6-3 . CASSPGLGTYNEQFF TGTGCCAGCAGTCCCGGGCTAGGGACCTACAATGAGCAGTTCTTC
. TRBJ1-2 TRBV7-3 TRBD1 CASSQGQGGYGYTF TGTGCCAGCAGCCAAGGGCAGGGGGGGTATGGCTACACCTTC
few TRBJ2-2 TRBV12-3/TRBV12-4 . CASSLESTAGELFF TGTGCCAGCAGTTTAGAGAGTACGGCCGGGGAGCTGTTTTTT
. TRBJ1-1 TRBV18 . CASSHSGDTEAFF TGTGCCAGCTCACATTCAGGGGACACTGAAGCTTTCTTT
. TRBJ2-5 TRBV20-1 TRBD2 CSARDRIAGRETQYF TGCAGTGCTAGAGATAGAATAGCGGGTCGTGAGACCCAGTACTTC
few TRBJ2-4 TRBV20-1 . CSARSPGGRGAKNIQYF TGCAGTGCTAGATCTCCCGGGGGCAGAGGGGCCAAAAACATTCAGTACTTC
many TRBJ2-3 TRBV7-9 . CASSPHRRESGDTQYF TGTGCCAGCAGCCCCCACCGTCGGGAATCGGGGGATACGCAGTATTTT
few TRBJ2-5 TRBV5-1 TRBD2 CASSGGTSGEETQYF TGCGCCAGCAGCGGGGGGACTAGCGGGGAAGAGACCCAGTACTTC
. TRBJ2-4 TRBV20-1 TRBD2 CSASQRAGEQYF TGCAGTGCTAGCCAGAGAGCGGGGGAGCAGTACTTC
. TRBJ2-7 TRBV14 . CASRIRGVVHEQYF TGTGCCAGCAGGATTAGGGGGGTGGTCCACGAGCAGTACTTC
few TRBJ2-1 TRBV6-2/TRBV6-3 . CASTQRRGSYNEQFF TGTGCCAGCACCCAAAGGCGGGGCTCCTACAATGAGCAGTTCTTC
. TRBJ2-7 TRBV25-1 . CAANLVLHGAEQYF TGTGCCGCTAACTTAGTCCTCCATGGGGCCGAGCAGTACTTC
. TRBJ2-1 TRBV6-1 TRBD1 CASSEYGGTGGNEQFF TGTGCCAGCAGTGAATACGGCGGGACAGGGGGCAATGAGCAGTTCTTC
many TRBJ2-6 TRBV29-1 . CSVGQGGANVLTF TGCAGCGTTGGCCAAGGCGGGGCCAACGTCCTGACTTTC
few TRBJ1-5 TRBV4-3 . CASSRYQGHQPQHF TGCGCCAGCAGTCGATACCAGGGTCATCAGCCCCAGCATTTT
few TRBJ2-3 TRBV7-2 TRBD2 CASRLAKSTDTQYF TGTGCCAGCCGACTAGCGAAAAGCACAGATACGCAGTATTTT
few TRBJ2-7 TRBV6-2/TRBV6-3 . CASSRLVDGTSYEQYF TGTGCCAGCAGTCGGCTTGTTGACGGTACCTCCTACGAGCAGTACTTC
. TRBJ2-3 TRBV29-1 TRBD2 CSVDGLAGNTDTQYF TGCAGCGTTGATGGACTAGCGGGAAACACAGATACGCAGTATTTT
once TRBJ1-2 TRBV20-1 . CSARDNPRANYGYTF TGCAGTGCCCGGGACAACCCCCGAGCTAACTATGGCTACACCTTC
once TRBJ2-5 TRBV10-3 TRBD2 CAIRSGKDKETQYF TGTGCCATCAGGAGCGGGAAGGACAAAGAGACCCAGTACTTC
many TRBJ2-7 TRBV5-5 . CASSQNYEQYF TGTGCCAGCAGCCAGAACTACGAGCAGTACTTC
few TRBJ2-5 TRBV7-2 TRBD2 CASSFGASGQETQYF TGTGCCAGCAGCTTCGGAGCTAGCGGCCAAGAGACCCAGTACTTC
few TRBJ2-3 TRBV9 . CASSVGGKGSTDTQYF TGTGCCAGCAGCGTAGGGGGGAAGGGATCCACAGATACGCAGTATTTT
. TRBJ1-2 TRBV25-1 . CASSETLSYGYTF TGTGCCAGCAGTGAGACCCTGAGCTATGGCTACACCTTC